The clone carrying this T cell receptor (beta chain) has just one count. Its specificity is not known. Sequenced by immunoSEQ multiplex PCR; TCRdb stores in-frame clones only, minus some. The data show 20,000 to 25,000 clones, roughly three quarters seen once. These data originate in a study of CD4 T cells in relation to SARS-CoV-2 and coronaviruses. Study as a whole: TCR beta CDR3s were sequenced after approximately 9-day antigen culture of PBMCs. Study observations and caveats: Monoreactive clones expanded significantly more to SARS-CoV-2 than crossreactive clones did.

Before the COVID-19 pandemic, during about 2010-2018, CD4+ T cells were taken from unexposed donors. Isolation of CD4+ T cells took place after nine to ten days in culture. In germline, CDR1 is MNHEY, CDR2 SVGAGI. The CDR3 sequence is 13 residues long. V was shortened by 5 bases and J by 4 bases, with 9 bases between the two germline ends. This clonotype was sampled from a human donor in good health. The V and J genes are TRBV6-5 and TRBJ1-5; D not certain. Specimen: CD4+ T cells from PBMCs, cultured in vitro. CDR3 amino acids: CASSRVRNQPQHF. CDR3 sequence (DNA): TGTGCCAGCAGTCGCGTAAGAAATCAGCCCCAGCATTTT.